Following are 18 T cell receptor beta chains from one sample sequenced in a study of blood T cell repertoires in COVID-19. The protocol was immunoSEQ multiplex PCR, while the TCRdb copy is restricted to in-frame clones and leaves out a portion. Among more than 90,000 clones listed, approximately 78% were seen once. The sequenced sample was peripheral blood. All receptors come from a man in his sixties or seventies with acute or convalescent COVID-19.

As DNA, the CDR3 is TGTGCCAGCAGTTATGGGGGACTAGCGGGGGATACGCAGTATTTT. It encodes CASSYGGLAGDTQYF. This rearrangement joins TRBV6-5 to TRBJ2-3; 13 nucleotides line up with TRBD2. Germline values: CDR1 MNHEY, CDR2 SVGAGI. The CDR3 covers 15 residues. The V segment lost 3 bases and the J segment 6 bases; nucleotides outside the gene matches: 3.

This clone was counted only a few times. J is TRBJ1-2 and V is TRBV5-4, with D possibly TRBD1 on 6 matching bases. V was cut by 5 bases and J by 6 bases, with 17 bases left in between. The CDR3 spans 14 residues. Germline assignment: CDR1 SGHNT and CDR2 YYREEE (reference sequence). This chain's CDR3 is CASRLRTKGDGYTF. CDR3 in DNA: TGTGCCAGCAGGTTAAGGACAAAGGGGGATGGCTACACCTTC.

Comments on this clone: One end of the junction varies from germline; a read error may be responsible. The chain couples TRBV28 to TRBJ2-5; 9 nucleotides line up with TRBD2. CDR1 is MDHEN, CDR2 SYDVKM, per germline. There are 11 residues in the CDR3. CDR3 region: CASREREAHDF. The DNA for the CDR3 is TGTGCCAGCAGAGAGCGGGAGGCCCATGACTTC.

This chain links TRBV20-1 with TRBJ1-2, with TRBD1 matching over 9 bases. The germline V gene encodes CDR1 DFQATT and CDR2 SNEGSKA (reference sequence). The CDR3 sequence is 15 residues long. V was clipped by 6 bases and J by 4 bases; unmatched bases: 12. DNA for the CDR3: TGCAGTGCCAGTCCCGGGACAGGGATCAGCTATGGCTACACCTTC. This codes for CSASPGTGISYGYTF.

The chain joins TRBV30 to TRBJ1-6; D ambiguous. The CDR3 has 14 amino acids. Germline CDR1 reads GTSNPN; CDR2 reads SVGIG (reference sequence). Trimming removed 3 bases at V and 4 bases at J, with 10 bases between. The CDR3 DNA reads TGTGCCTGGAGCGAGGGTGTTTATAATTCACCCCTCCACTTT. Protein sequence: CAWSEGVYNSPLHF. Variable domain in full (rest from reference TRBV30 and TRBJ1-6): SQTIHQWPATLVQPVGSPLSLECTVEGTSNPNLYWYRQAAGRGLQLLFYSVGIGQISSEVPQNLSASRPQDRQFILSSKKLLLSDSGFYLCAWSEGVYNSPLHFGNGTRLTVT.

V and J are TRBV25-1 and TRBJ1-1; 7 bases align to TRBD1. The CDR3 runs 14 residues. The germline V gene encodes CDR1 MGHDK and CDR2 SYGVNS. J was trimmed by 4 bases and V by 5 bases; bases with no gene match: 7. This CDR3 reads CASSTHRGSTEAFF. CDR3 bases: TGTGCCAGCAGTACCCACAGGGGAAGCACTGAAGCTTTCTTT.

J is TRBJ2-7 and V is TRBV5-1; maybe TRBD1 (6 bases). The CDR3 is 14 amino acids. Germline V gene data show CDR1 as SGHRS and CDR2 as YFSETQ. With 2 bases removed from V and 3 bases from J, the gap between germline ends came to 12 bases. DNA for the CDR3: TGCGCCAGCAGCTTAACAGGGAAGGACTACGAGCAGTACTTC. Translation gives CASSLTGKDYEQYF. The whole variable domain, filled in from reference TRBV5-1 and TRBJ2-7, reads KAGVTQTPRYLIKTRGQQVTLSCSPISGHRSVSWYQQTPGQGLQFLFEYFSETQRNKGNFPGRFSGRQFSNSRSEMNVSTLELGDSALYLCASSLTGKDYEQYFGPGTRLTVT.

The chain employs TRBV5-1 and TRBJ1-1; the match to TRBD1 covers 8 bases. J was trimmed by 8 bases and V by 4 bases; bases with no gene match: 4. This CDR3 has 12 amino acids. Germline-derived CDR1 and CDR2 are SGHRS and YFSETQ. This CDR3 is CASSNGQGEAFF. The CDR3 DNA reads TGCGCCAGCAGCAACGGACAGGGAGAAGCTTTCTTT.

V and J are TRBV10-3 and TRBJ2-2; a weak D match, TRBD1 (6 bases). The V end lost 6 bases, the J end lost 4 bases, and 15 bases lay between the germline ends. The germline V gene has CDR1 ENHRY and CDR2 SYGVKD. The CDR3 length is 15 residues. This CDR3 is CAISEQGKGTGELFF. CDR3 bases: TGTGCCATCAGCGAACAGGGAAAAGGCACCGGGGAGCTGTTTTTT.

Comment on this clone: This CDR3 is also generated by other DNA sequences in the sample. The chain recombines TRBV18 with TRBJ2-2; 7 bases align to TRBD2. Germline V gene sequence: CDR1 KGHSH, CDR2 LQKENI. J gave up 0 bases and V 3 bases, and 4 bases lay outside the gene matches. The CDR3 is 16 residues long. The CDR3 bases are TGTGCCAGCTCACCCGGCGGGGGAACGAACACCGGGGAGCTGTTTTTT. This sequence encodes CASSPGGGTNTGELFF.

The V call is TRBV3-1 (or the pseudogene TRBV3-2), the J call TRBJ1-4; D is unclear. Germline V gene sequence: CDR1 LGHDT, CDR2 YNNKEL (reference sequence). The CDR3 length is 15 residues. V lost 2 bases to trimming and J lost 0 bases, with 7 bases between them. This chain's CDR3 is CASSQLTTTNEKLFF. The CDR3 bases are TGTGCCAGCAGCCAATTAACAACAACTAATGAAAAACTGTTTTTT.

The chain is built from TRBV5-1 and TRBJ2-6; no clear D. Germline assignment: CDR1 SGHRS and CDR2 YFSETQ. Between the trimmed V and J ends, which lost 0 bases and 0 bases, there was a span of 7 bases. The CDR3 spans 16 residues. This chain's CDR3 is CASSLVGLSGANVLTF. The CDR3 DNA follows: TGCGCCAGCAGCTTGGTTGGCCTCTCTGGGGCCAACGTCCTGACTTTC.

The V and J genes are TRBV4-2 and TRBJ1-1; 8 bases fit TRBD1. The germline CDR1 and CDR2 sequences are LGHNA and YNFKEQ. This CDR3 region has 16 residues. V lost 2 bases to trimming and J lost 0 bases; unmatched junction nucleotides: 5. DNA for the CDR3: TGTGCCAGCAGCCAATACAGGGGGTCCCTGAACACTGAAGCTTTCTTT. Its protein is CASSQYRGSLNTEAFF.

CDR3 protein: CASSPEQGARRNGYTF. The CDR3 nucleotides are TGTGCCAGTAGTCCCGAACAGGGTGCGAGAAGAAATGGCTACACCTTC. The gene calls are TRBV19 and TRBJ1-2; D might be TRBD1 (6 bases). The CDR3 has 16 amino acids. Germline V gene sequence: CDR1 LNHDA, CDR2 SQIVND (reference sequence). Trimming removed 5 bases at V and 6 bases at J, with 22 bases between. The complete variable domain, with remaining parts taken from reference TRBV19 and TRBJ1-2, reads DGGITQSPKYLFRKEGQNVTLSCEQNLNHDAMYWYRQDPGQGLRLIYYSQIVNDFQKGDIAEGYSVSREKKESFPLTVTSAQKNPTAFYLCASSPEQGARRNGYTFGSGTRLTVV.

J is TRBJ1-1 and V is TRBV6-5, with 9 positions matching TRBD1. The CDR3 covers 15 residues. Germline assignment: CDR1 MNHEY and CDR2 SVGAGI. Losses at the gene ends were 5 bases for V and 4 bases for J; bases not matched to a gene: 8. Here the CDR3 DNA reads TGTGCCAGCAGTCGGACAGGGGTTTCGGGCACTGAAGCTTTCTTT. Protein product: CASSRTGVSGTEAFF.

The V gene is TRBV28, the J gene TRBJ2-6; possible D gene TRBD1, 5 bases. V was clipped by 5 bases and J by 0 bases, with 11 bases between them. The CDR3 extends over 16 amino acids. CDR1 MDHEN and CDR2 SYDVKM come from the germline V gene. The CDR3 spells CASSRTLHSGANVLTF. The CDR3 coding sequence is TGTGCCAGCAGTAGGACACTCCACTCTGGGGCCAACGTCCTGACTTTC.

CDR3 protein: CASSISGRAVGELFF. CDR3 nucleotides: TGTGCCAGTAGTATTAGCGGGAGGGCCGTCGGGGAGCTGTTTTTT. This chain uses TRBV19 with TRBJ2-2; 11 bases agree with TRBD2. Unmatched junction bases numbered 4, after V lost 3 bases and J lost 7 bases. CDR3 length equals 15 residues. Germline V CDR1 and CDR2: LNHDA, SQIVND (reference sequence).

The chain carries TRBV20-1 and TRBJ2-2; 10 bases fit TRBD2. V was clipped by 3 bases and J by 2 bases; unmatched bases: 9. The CDR3 covers 17 residues. CDR1 and CDR2 (germline): DFQATT, SNEGSKA (reference sequence). The CDR3 reads CSASRASGGLNTGELFF. Here the CDR3 DNA reads TGCAGTGCTAGTAGGGCTAGCGGGGGCCTTAACACCGGGGAGCTGTTTTTT.